A selection of T cell receptor beta chains follows, all from one sample in a study of T-cell reconstitution after alpha-beta-depleted transplantation in children. Using its own MiXCR run on the PCR reads, TCRdb lists one record per CDR3 protein. Of hundreds of thousands of distinct CDR3 sequences listed, roughly 15% are singletons. The specimen comprised PBMCs, mostly from graft donor cells, sampled 360 days after TCRalphabeta/CD19-depleted stem cell transplant. The source of these receptors is a male patient aged 10-17 years who had a stem cell transplant for acute lymphoblastic leukemia, so the T cells may come from the graft donor. CDR3s include the opening cysteine and the closing phenylalanine or tryptophan. A D gene is named only where the DNA matches it firmly. Clone size is given for some rows only: seen once, a few or many times, or a class if the clone is expanded.

J gene: TRBJ2-4
V gene: TRBV3-1
D gene: NA
clone size: NA
CDR3 protein: CASSQGSGRARNIQYF
CDR3 DNA: TGTGCCAGCAGCCAAGGGAGCGGGCGGGCGAGAAACATTCAGTACTTC

J gene: TRBJ2-5
V gene: TRBV27
D gene: NA
clone size: few
CDR3 protein: CASGGQTQYF
CDR3 DNA: TGTGCCAGCGGGGGGCAGACCCAGTACTTC

J gene: TRBJ1-1
V gene: TRBV11-2
D gene: NA
clone size: few
CDR3 protein: CASSSQGRGEAFF
CDR3 DNA: TGTGCCAGCAGCTCACAGGGCCGCGGGGAAGCTTTCTTT

J gene: TRBJ2-1
V gene: TRBV11-2
D gene: NA
clone size: NA
CDR3 protein: CASSSPGPYNEQFF
CDR3 DNA: TGTGCCAGCAGCTCCCCTGGTCCCTACAATGAGCAGTTCTTC

J gene: TRBJ2-7
V gene: TRBV5-1
D gene: NA
clone size: NA
CDR3 protein: CASSGNGPYEQYF
CDR3 DNA: TGCGCCAGCAGCGGGAACGGGCCCTACGAGCAGTACTTC

J gene: TRBJ2-1
V gene: TRBV28
D gene: NA
clone size: many
CDR3 protein: CASHETVDEQFF
CDR3 DNA: TGTGCCAGTCATGAAACCGTCGATGAGCAGTTCTTC

J gene: TRBJ2-7
V gene: TRBV19
D gene: TRBD1
clone size: NA
CDR3 protein: CASSRTRTGTSYEQYF
CDR3 DNA: TGTGCCAGTAGTAGAACCCGGACAGGGACTTCCTACGAGCAGTACTTC

J gene: TRBJ2-7
V gene: TRBV4-1
D gene: TRBD2
clone size: many
CDR3 protein: CASSQRAGGPYEQYF
CDR3 DNA: TGCGCCAGCAGCCAACGAGCGGGAGGTCCCTACGAGCAGTACTTC

J gene: TRBJ1-1
V gene: TRBV15
D gene: NA
clone size: many
CDR3 protein: CATSPQVASEAFF
CDR3 DNA: TGTGCCACCAGTCCACAGGTGGCGTCTGAAGCTTTCTTT

J gene: TRBJ2-2
V gene: TRBV9
D gene: NA
clone size: NA
CDR3 protein: CASSIFRWGELFF
CDR3 DNA: TGTGCCAGCAGCATCTTCCGGTGGGGGGAGCTGTTTTTT

J gene: TRBJ1-2
V gene: TRBV27
D gene: NA
clone size: NA
CDR3 protein: CASSLAGALYGYTF
CDR3 DNA: TGTGCCAGCAGTTTGGCGGGGGCTCTTTATGGCTACACCTTC

J gene: TRBJ2-1
V gene: TRBV20-1
D gene: NA
clone size: few
CDR3 protein: CSARRGRDNEQFF
CDR3 DNA: TGCAGTGCTAGACGGGGGAGAGACAATGAGCAGTTCTTC

J gene: TRBJ2-1
V gene: TRBV7-6
D gene: NA
clone size: few
CDR3 protein: CASSLVPGGGHNEQFF
CDR3 DNA: TGTGCCAGCAGCTTAGTTCCAGGTGGCGGGCACAATGAGCAGTTCTTC

J gene: TRBJ2-7
V gene: TRBV3-1
D gene: NA
clone size: NA
CDR3 protein: CASSQPPTATYEQYF
CDR3 DNA: TGTGCCAGCAGCCAACCACCAACAGCTACCTACGAGCAGTACTTC

J gene: TRBJ2-7
V gene: TRBV29-1
D gene: TRBD1
clone size: many
CDR3 protein: CSVVSGTGGWEQYF
CDR3 DNA: TGCAGCGTTGTTTCGGGGACAGGGGGTTGGGAGCAGTACTTC

J gene: TRBJ1-2
V gene: TRBV24-1
D gene: NA
clone size: few
CDR3 protein: CATSGSRGNNYGYTF
CDR3 DNA: TGTGCCACCAGTGGATCTAGGGGGAACAACTATGGCTACACCTTC

J gene: TRBJ1-5
V gene: TRBV24-1
D gene: NA
clone size: NA
CDR3 protein: CATSGGPGDQPQHF
CDR3 DNA: TGTGCCACCAGTGGAGGACCTGGGGATCAGCCCCAGCATTTT

J gene: TRBJ1-1
V gene: TRBV29-1
D gene: NA
clone size: many
CDR3 protein: CSVGDMPGAAEAFF
CDR3 DNA: TGCAGCGTTGGGGACATGCCAGGGGCCGCCGAAGCTTTCTTT

J gene: TRBJ2-1
V gene: TRBV20-1
D gene: TRBD2
clone size: few
CDR3 protein: CSVRSGLAIDEQFF
CDR3 DNA: TGCAGTGTCAGATCGGGACTAGCTATTGATGAGCAGTTCTTC

J gene: TRBJ2-1
V gene: TRBV2
D gene: TRBD2
clone size: few
CDR3 protein: CARRTSGRTRDNEQFF
CDR3 DNA: TGTGCCAGACGGACTAGCGGGAGAACCCGCGACAATGAGCAGTTCTTC

J gene: TRBJ2-6
V gene: TRBV21-1
D gene: NA
clone size: few
CDR3 protein: CASSKRSIRRDCTSGRAGANVLTF
CDR3 DNA: TGTGCCAGCAGCAAACGGTCTATTCGCCGGGACTGTACTAGCGGGAGGGCTGGGGCCAACGTCCTGACTTTC